These 13 T cell receptor beta chains share one sample of origin, sequenced in a study of CD8 T cells in ankylosing spondylitis (dated by TCRdb to the late 2010s). The library was produced with 5' RACE. TCRdb records Illumina HiSeq 2500 as the sequencer. TCRdb applied fastp at Q25 and MiXCR to the public reads, then kept only in-frame beta chains. CDR3 protein duplicates are merged, each entry listing the most common genes and DNA. The sample data list roughly 160,000 distinct CDR3 sequences, and just over 9.5% of these were observed just once. The ten largest account for more than 12% of the sample. The source material was blood, either unsorted or a sorted T cell fraction (not recorded which). Receptor source: a female donor with ankylosing spondylitis or in good health (not recorded which).

This clonotype was observed a handful of times. CDR3 coding DNA: TGTGCCAGCAGGGCTTCGTGGAGGCCGTACTACAATGAGCAGTTCTTC. Residues: CASRASWRPYYNEQFF. The V and J genes are TRBV6-1 and TRBJ2-1, with D tentatively TRBD2 (5 bases). The CDR3 is made up of 16 amino acids. The V and J ends lost 6 bases and 3 bases respectively, with 18 bases between them. Germline V gene lookup returns CDR1 MNHNS and CDR2 SASEGT.

The rearrangement joins TRBV21-1 to TRBJ2-1; the listed D gene, TRBD1, was not tested against the DNA. TRBV21-1 has pseudogene status. This CDR3 contains 15 residues. CDR3 sequence: CASPAGRQGTDEQFF. The CDR3 DNA sequence: TGTGCCAGCCCCGCGGGGAGACAGGGAACGGATGAGCAGTTCTTC.

This clonotype was detected only a few times. The chain links TRBV12-3 or TRBV12-4 to TRBJ1-1, with a tentative D call TRBD1 (5 bases). V lost 5 bases and J lost 6, with 16 bases in between. The CDR3 covers 14 residues. The CDR3: CASSTPGGVSEAFF. As DNA, the CDR3 is TGTGCCAGCAGTACCCCGGGGGGAGTTTCTGAAGCTTTCTTT.

The rearrangement links TRBV7-9 to TRBJ2-1; TRBD2 aligns across 12 bases. This CDR3 comprises 15 residues. Germline V gene data show CDR1 as SEHNR and CDR2 as FQNEAQ (reference sequence). Unmatched junction bases numbered 6, after V lost 7 bases and J lost 5 bases. CDR3: CASTETSGSNNEQFF. In DNA, the CDR3 is TGTGCCAGCACCGAGACTAGCGGGAGCAACAATGAGCAGTTCTTC. Together with reference TRBV7-9 and TRBJ2-1, the CDR3 gives the full variable domain: DTGVSQNPRHKITKRGQNVTFRCDPISEHNRLYWYRQTLGQGPEFLTYFQNEAQLEKSRLLSDRFSAERPKGSFSTLEIQRTEQGDSAMYLCASTETSGSNNEQFFGPGTRLTVL.

This clonotype came up a few times. This chain links TRBV9 with TRBJ2-1, with 7 bases matching TRBD2. This CDR3 contains 15 residues. Trimming cost V 5 bases and J 2 bases; bases outside gene matches: 7. Germline CDR1 SGDLS, CDR2 YYNGEE. For the CDR3, the DNA is TGTGCCAGCAGTTTAGCGGGCCAGCCCTACAATGAGCAGTTCTTC. This encodes CASSLAGQPYNEQFF.

Many counts were recorded for this clonotype. V gene TRBV4-3 combines with J gene TRBJ2-7, with a weak D call TRBD2 (6 bases). Trimming shortened V by 0 bases and J by 3 bases, and 12 bases separated the two germline ends. Germline V gene sequence: CDR1 LGHNA, CDR2 YSLEER. CDR3 length: 15 amino acids. For the CDR3, the DNA is TGCGCCAGCAGCCAAGAAGACGGGAGTATCTACGAGCAGTACTTC. It yields the protein CASSQEDGSIYEQYF.

This clonotype was counted a few times. The chain carries TRBV7-8 and TRBJ1-1; D unresolved. The germline V and J ends were trimmed by 1 base and 3 bases, with 6 bases remaining between them. The CDR3 has 13 amino acids. Germline assignment: CDR1 SGHVS and CDR2 FQNEAQ. This CDR3 is CASSLGSDTEAFF. Here the CDR3 DNA reads TGTGCCAGCAGCTTAGGATCTGACACTGAAGCTTTCTTT.

V usage is TRBV20-1 and J usage is TRBJ2-7, with a weak D call TRBD1 (6 bases). V lost 5 bases to trimming and J lost 2 bases, with 25 bases between them. Germline V gene sequence: CDR1 DFQATT, CDR2 SNEGSKA (reference sequence). The CDR3 has 17 amino acids. The CDR3 spells CSADQGQGKGLAYEQYF. In DNA, the CDR3 is TGCAGTGCTGACCAGGGGCAGGGGAAAGGGTTGGCCTACGAGCAGTACTTC.

V usage is TRBV7-9 and J usage is TRBJ2-7, with D tentatively TRBD2 (5 bases). Trimming left V 5 bases short and J 2 bases short, with 10 bases between. Germline V lookup: CDR1 SEHNR, CDR2 FQNEAQ (reference sequence). The CDR3 is 13 amino acids. In nucleotides, the CDR3 is TGTGCCAGCAGCCCGGAGGCAGCCTACGAGCAGTACTTC. Translation: CASSPEAAYEQYF.

This clonotype was seen ten or more times. V usage is TRBV12-3 or TRBV12-4 and J usage is TRBJ2-1; no firm D call. CDR3 length: 13 amino acids. V was pared by 3 bases and J by 5 bases, with 8 bases between. The CDR3 DNA reads TGTGCCAGCAGTTTCTTTTTGGACAATGAGCAGTTCTTC. Translation: CASSFFLDNEQFF.

The chain has TRBV15 and TRBJ2-1; D gene ambiguous. The V end was cut by 5 bases, the J end by 8 bases, with 13 bases between. The germline gives CDR1 LNHNV, CDR2 YYDKDF (reference sequence). The CDR3 consists of 13 residues. The CDR3: CATSRPYMDEQFF. In DNA, the CDR3 is TGTGCCACCAGCCGCCCATATATGGATGAGCAGTTCTTC.

By sample fraction, this clonotype is medium-sized. This chain's CDR3 is CSVEGAGGSSYNEQFF. The DNA of the CDR3 is TGCAGCGTTGAAGGAGCTGGCGGGAGCTCCTACAATGAGCAGTTCTTC. The chain uses TRBV29-1 and TRBJ2-1, with TRBD2 matching 7 bases. With V trimmed by 1 base and J by 0 bases, 6 bases remained unmatched. CDR3 length equals 16 residues. CDR1 and CDR2 from the germline V gene are SQVTM and ANQGSEA.

This clonotype was counted at least ten times. The genes are TRBV6-5 and TRBJ2-1, with D perhaps given as TRBD1 or TRBD2 (5 bases each). V was shortened by 5 bases and J by 15 bases, with 14 bases between the two germline ends. CDR1 is MNHEY and CDR2 is SVGAGI in the germline V gene. The CDR3 contains 11 residues. The DNA for the CDR3 is TGTGCCAGCAGTCTGGGACCCCTAACGTTCTTC. This encodes CASSLGPLTFF.